Listed here are 21 T cell receptor beta chains from one sample, sequenced in a study of OX40 agonist ivuxolimab in advanced cancers. The repertoire was sequenced with immunoSEQ multiplex PCR; TCRdb's copy has only in-frame clones and lacks some. This table holds 65,000 to 80,000 clones, about 93% found once. The material was CD4+ or CD8+ T cells sorted from blood, obtained in a trial of the OX40 agonist ivuxolimab. Every receptor here comes from an adult with an advanced solid tumor such as melanoma, head and neck, liver or kidney cancer.

This clone was seen a handful of times. The chain has TRBV13 and TRBJ1-2, with a tentative D call TRBD1 (5 bases). This CDR3 is built from 14 residues. The V end was cut by 5 bases, the J end by 2 bases, with 12 bases between. CDR1 is PRHDT and CDR2 is FYEKMQ in the germline V gene (reference sequence). The CDR3 here is CASSTGRGNYGYTF. In DNA, the CDR3 is TGTGCCAGCAGCACCGGGAGGGGCAACTATGGCTACACCTTC.

The V and J genes are TRBV27 and TRBJ2-7, with D unresolved. V was pared by 3 bases and J by 0 bases, with 12 bases between. Germline V lookup: CDR1 MNHEY, CDR2 SMNVEV (reference sequence). There are 15 residues in the CDR3. The CDR3, as DNA: TGTGCCAGCAGTTTTATGGGGTTTAGCTCCTACGAGCAGTACTTC. Its protein is CASSFMGFSSYEQYF.

This clone was seen only a few times. The chain employs TRBV6-5 and TRBJ1-2; D might be TRBD1 (5 bases). Trimming pared 6 bases from V and 6 bases from J, leaving 14 bases between. Germline assignment: CDR1 MNHEY and CDR2 SVGAGI. The CDR3 has 13 residues. The CDR3 bases are TGTGCCAGCAGGGCCGGGACCGGCAATGGCTACACCTTC. Amino acid sequence: CASRAGTGNGYTF.

V gene TRBV27 combines with J gene TRBJ1-2; D is perhaps TRBD1 (5 bases). The germline gives CDR1 MNHEY, CDR2 SMNVEV (reference sequence). The CDR3 loop spans 14 amino acids. V lost 5 bases to trimming and J lost 0 bases, with 10 bases between them. CDR3 sequence (DNA): TGTGCCAGCAGTCCGACAGCGTCTAACTATGGCTACACCTTC. It yields the protein CASSPTASNYGYTF.

The CDR3 loop reads CARSPGSRGYTF. The CDR3 DNA reads as TGTGCCAGAAGCCCCGGCTCGCGGGGCTACACCTTC. The chain couples TRBV5-3 to TRBJ1-2; D ambiguous. Being an ORF, TRBV5-3 has a function that is uncertain. V lost 4 bases to trimming and J lost 8 bases, with 12 bases between them. This CDR3 is built from 12 residues.

V usage is TRBV6-5 and J usage is TRBJ1-1, with D possibly matching TRBD1 (5 bases). The CDR3 has 15 amino acids. The ends were cut back, 5 bases at V and 1 base at J, with 14 bases in the middle. The germline V gene encodes CDR1 MNHEY and CDR2 SVGAGI. The CDR3 bases are TGTGCCAGCAGTGGGCCCGGGGGGGGGAACACTGAAGCTTTCTTT. Translation: CASSGPGGGNTEAFF.

The chain links TRBV2 to TRBJ2-7; a weak D match, TRBD1 (6 bases). From germline, CDR1 is SNHLY and CDR2 FYNNEI. The CDR3 contains 13 residues. Trimming removed 4 bases at V and 2 bases at J, with 9 bases between. The CDR3: CASSAGDTYEQYF. The CDR3 nucleotides read TGTGCCAGCAGTGCTGGGGACACCTACGAGCAGTACTTC.

V and J are TRBV5-1 and TRBJ2-3; 7 bases map to TRBD1. Trimming removed 4 bases from V and 1 base from J; junction bases left unmatched: 15. This CDR3 is built from 18 residues. Germline-derived CDR1 and CDR2 are SGHRS and YFSETQ. CDR3 coding DNA: TGCGCCAGCAGCCCACCCACGGACAGGATGGGGGGCACAGATACGCAGTATTTT. Protein product: CASSPPTDRMGGTDTQYF.

The chain carries TRBV6-1 and TRBJ2-2; D gene unclear. Germline CDR1 and CDR2: MNHNS and SASEGT. The V gene lost 4 bases and the J gene lost 3 bases, with 15 bases spanning the gap. The CDR3 runs to 16 residues. CDR3 loop: CASSGLSMKDTGELFF. CDR3 nucleotide sequence: TGTGCCAGCAGTGGCCTCTCTATGAAGGACACCGGGGAGCTGTTTTTT.

This rearrangement joins TRBV11-2 to TRBJ2-5, with 11 bases fitting TRBD2. The CDR3 runs 16 residues. Trimming cost V 7 bases and J 0 bases; bases outside gene matches: 7. CDR1 is SGHAT and CDR2 is FQNNGV in the germline V gene. CDR3 residues: CASNPASGGHQETQYF. CDR3 DNA sequence: TGTGCCAGCAACCCGGCTAGCGGGGGGCACCAAGAGACCCAGTACTTC.

In DNA, the CDR3 is TGTGCCAGCAGCTTGGGGGGGCCCTCCTACGAGCAGTACTTC. This translates into CASSLGGPSYEQYF. The chain carries TRBV5-5 and TRBJ2-7; perhaps TRBD1 as D (6 bases). Trimming stripped 0 bases from V and 0 bases from J, with 7 bases between. CDR1 is SGHKS and CDR2 is YYEKEE in the germline V gene (reference sequence). The CDR3 runs 14 residues. The whole variable domain, filled in from reference TRBV5-5 and TRBJ2-7, reads DAGVTQSPTHLIKTRGQQVTLRCSPISGHKSVSWYQQVLGQGPQFIFQYYEKEERGRGNFPDRFSARQFPNYSSELNVNALLLGDSALYLCASSLGGPSYEQYFGPGTRLTVT.

The chain employs TRBV27 and TRBJ1-2, with TRBD1 identical over 9 bases. Germline-derived CDR1 and CDR2 are MNHEY and SMNVEV (reference sequence). The CDR3 spans 13 residues. V shed 6 bases, J shed 7 bases, and the junction held 6 bases outside the gene matches. CDR3: CASRPNRGPGYTF. The CDR3 DNA reads as TGTGCCAGCAGACCTAACAGGGGGCCTGGCTACACCTTC.

The rearrangement uses TRBV18 and TRBJ1-6; D is undetermined. Trimming shortened V by 2 bases and J by 8 bases, and 7 bases separated the two germline ends. The CDR3 is 13 residues long. The V gene's germline CDR1 is KGHSH and CDR2 LQKENI. For the CDR3, the DNA is TGTGCCAGCTCACCAGGGAGGGATTCACCCCTCCACTTT. Its translation: CASSPGRDSPLHF. The entire variable domain, with the rest obtained from reference TRBV18 and TRBJ1-6, is as follows: NAGVMQNPRHLVRRRGQEARLRCSPMKGHSHVYWYRQLPEEGLKFMVYLQKENIIDESGMPKERFSAEFPKEGPSILRIQQVVRGDSAAYFCASSPGRDSPLHFGNGTRLTVT.

The chain links TRBV9 to TRBJ1-5, with a weak D call TRBD1 (5 bases). The CDR3 consists of 14 residues. Trimming removed 0 bases from V and 2 bases from J, with 6 bases in between. The germline gives CDR1 SGDLS, CDR2 YYNGEE. The CDR3 is CASSVGGGNQPQHF. The CDR3 DNA reads TGTGCCAGCAGCGTAGGGGGGGGCAATCAGCCCCAGCATTTT.

The chain joins TRBV5-6 to TRBJ2-3; 12 bases match TRBD2. Germline V gene sequence: CDR1 SGHDT, CDR2 YYEEEE. This CDR3 is built from 16 residues. Trimming at V came to 0 bases and at J to 1 base, leaving 0 bases not matched to a gene. The chain's CDR3 is CASSLGLAGGTDTQYF. The CDR3 nucleotides are TGTGCCAGCAGCTTGGGACTAGCGGGGGGCACAGATACGCAGTATTTT.

This clone was observed a single time. V usage is TRBV4-1 and J usage is TRBJ2-3; D gene ambiguous. CDR1 is MGHRA and CDR2 is YSYEKL in the germline V gene. CDR3 length: 13 amino acids. V was clipped by 6 bases and J by 2 bases, with 9 bases between them. The CDR3 bases are TGCGCCAGCAGTTCATCACACACAGATACGCAGTATTTT. The encoded protein is CASSSSHTDTQYF.

The J gene is TRBJ2-7, the V gene TRBV10-1; 9 nucleotides line up with TRBD2. The CDR3 contains 13 residues. V shed 5 bases and J 5 bases; nucleotides not matched to a gene: 4. The germline V gene encodes CDR1 WNHNN and CDR2 SYGVQD (reference sequence). CDR3 protein: CASSLREGDEQYF. CDR3 coding DNA: TGCGCCAGCAGTTTGCGGGAGGGGGACGAGCAGTACTTC.

The gene calls are TRBV6-5 and TRBJ1-1; D may be TRBD1 (5 bases). Trimming removed 0 bases at V and 0 bases at J, with 8 bases between. Looked up from germline, CDR1 is MNHEY and CDR2 is SVGAGI. The CDR3 covers 15 residues. The CDR3 here is CASSYSPRVNTEAFF. The CDR3 nucleotides are TGTGCCAGCAGTTACTCCCCCAGGGTGAACACTGAAGCTTTCTTT.

The chain combines TRBV5-4 with TRBJ1-1, with no clear D. Trimming cost V 4 bases and J 1 base, with 5 bases left between them. This CDR3 is built from 12 residues. The V gene's germline CDR1 is SGHNT and CDR2 YYREEE (reference sequence). CDR3 protein: CASSRGNTEAFF. CDR3 DNA: TGTGCCAGCAGCCGGGGGAACACTGAAGCTTTCTTT.

The CDR3 is CSVGDSSYEQYF. The CDR3 region has the DNA TGCAGCGTTGGGGACAGCTCCTACGAGCAGTACTTC. The chain recombines TRBV29-1 with TRBJ2-7, with 7 bases aligning to TRBD1. The V gene end was trimmed by 4 bases and the J gene end by 0 bases; junction bases not matched to a gene: 0. Per germline, CDR1 SQVTM and CDR2 ANQGSEA. The CDR3 is 12 residues long.

This chain connects TRBV6-6 to TRBJ2-7; 9 bases match TRBD2. This CDR3 contains 16 residues. The V gene's germline CDR1 is MNHNY and CDR2 SVGAGI (reference sequence). V dropped 6 bases and J dropped 3; count of bases not matched to a gene: 12. The CDR3, as DNA: TGTGCCAGCAGCCTTCGACTAGCGGAAAATTACTACGAGCAGTACTTC. Its translation is CASSLRLAENYYEQYF.